This TCR beta chain was sequenced in a study of T cell repertoires in cytomegalovirus infection. For the study at large: CMV epitopes that were recently identified and HLA-C-restricted were used alongside well-studied HLA-B-restricted ones.

In TCRdb, the reads were re-called with MiXCR into one record per CDR3 protein. This sample carries 55,000 to 85,000 distinct CDR3 sequences, roughly 20% of them seen once, and the ten largest clones take about 72%. As concerns this clonotype: Its target is unknown.

Study-wide results and caveats: HLA-C-restricted TCR beta clonotypes specific for CMV led the ex vivo response.

The CDR3 loop spans 13 amino acids. In germline, CDR1 is SNHLY, CDR2 FYNNEI. The V end was cut by 9 bases, the J end by 3 bases, with 9 bases between. This specimen consisted of CD8+ T cells from cultured PBMCs, obtained from culture after CMV antigen stimulation. The clonotype was recovered from a human donor in good health (CMV status not recorded). Some clones in this sample may be carry-over from other donors' samples. This chain connects TRBV2 to TRBJ2-6; D remains unclear. CDR3 DNA: TGTGCCAGGGCCAGCAGTGGGGCCAACGTCCTGACTTTC. Translated, it gives CARASSGANVLTF.